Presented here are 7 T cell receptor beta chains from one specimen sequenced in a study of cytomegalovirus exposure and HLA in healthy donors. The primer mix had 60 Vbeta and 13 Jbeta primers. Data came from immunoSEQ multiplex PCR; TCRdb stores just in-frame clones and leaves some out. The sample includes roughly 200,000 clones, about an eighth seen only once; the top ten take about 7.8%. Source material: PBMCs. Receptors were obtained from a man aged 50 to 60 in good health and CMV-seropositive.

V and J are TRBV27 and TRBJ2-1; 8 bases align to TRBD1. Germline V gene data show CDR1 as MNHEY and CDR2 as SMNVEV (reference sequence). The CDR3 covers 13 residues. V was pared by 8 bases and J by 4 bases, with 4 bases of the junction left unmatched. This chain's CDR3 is CASRTGWYNEQFF. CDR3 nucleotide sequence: TGTGCCAGCCGGACAGGGTGGTACAATGAGCAGTTCTTC.

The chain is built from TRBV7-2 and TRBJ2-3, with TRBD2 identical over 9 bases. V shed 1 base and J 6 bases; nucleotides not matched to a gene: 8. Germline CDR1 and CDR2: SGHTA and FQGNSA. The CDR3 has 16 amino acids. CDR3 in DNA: TGTGCCAGCAGCTTAGGGGCGGGGGGGATTTCTGATACGCAGTATTTT. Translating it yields CASSLGAGGISDTQYF. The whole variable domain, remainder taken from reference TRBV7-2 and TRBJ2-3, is GAGVSQSPSNKVTEKGKDVELRCDPISGHTALYWYRQSLGQGLEFLIYFQGNSAPDKSGLPSDRFSAERTGGSVSTLTIQRTQQEDSAVYLCASSLGAGGISDTQYFGPGTRLTVL.

The CDR3 nucleotides are TGCGCCAGCATCGAGGAAGGGGCTAGCTCCTATAATTCACCCCTCCACTTT. It translates to CASIEEGASSYNSPLHF. This chain connects TRBV10-1 to TRBJ1-6, with D tentatively TRBD1 (5 bases). V dropped 7 bases and J dropped 0 bases, with 16 bases sitting between them. The CDR3 length is 17 residues. The germline gives CDR1 WNHNN, CDR2 SYGVQD (reference sequence).

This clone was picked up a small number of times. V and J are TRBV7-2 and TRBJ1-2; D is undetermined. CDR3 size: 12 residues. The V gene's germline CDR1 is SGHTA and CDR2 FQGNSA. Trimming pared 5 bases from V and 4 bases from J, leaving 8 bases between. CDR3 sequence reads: CASSERSYGYTF. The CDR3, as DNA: TGTGCCAGCAGCGAAAGGAGCTATGGCTACACCTTC.

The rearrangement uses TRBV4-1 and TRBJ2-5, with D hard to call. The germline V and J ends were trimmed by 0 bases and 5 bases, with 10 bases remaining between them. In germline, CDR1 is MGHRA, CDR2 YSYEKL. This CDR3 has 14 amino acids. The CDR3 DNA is TGCGCCAGCAGCCAAGATCCGGGTTCGGAGACCCAGTACTTC. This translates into CASSQDPGSETQYF.

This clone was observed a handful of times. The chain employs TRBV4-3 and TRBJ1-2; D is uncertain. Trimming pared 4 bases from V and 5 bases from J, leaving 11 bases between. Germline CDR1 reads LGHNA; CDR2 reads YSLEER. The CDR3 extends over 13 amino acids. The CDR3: CASSPDGGYGYTF. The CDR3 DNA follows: TGCGCCAGCAGCCCTGACGGCGGTTATGGCTACACCTTC.

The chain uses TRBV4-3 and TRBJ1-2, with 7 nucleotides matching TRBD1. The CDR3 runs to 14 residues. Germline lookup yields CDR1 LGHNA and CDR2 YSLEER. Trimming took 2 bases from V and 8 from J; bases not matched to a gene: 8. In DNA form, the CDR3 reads TGCGCCAGCAGCCAACTTACAGGGGTTAGCGGCTACACCTTC. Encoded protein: CASSQLTGVSGYTF.